This TCR beta chain was captured by sequencing in a study of TIL therapy for anti-PD-1-resistant metastatic lung cancer. Study information: Median tumor PD-L1 proportion score was roughly 5.8%.

Overall study results and limits: This highly selected cohort may not generalize to typical lung cancer patients.

Time point in this sample: pre-treatment sample, taken before nivolumab and TIL therapy. The CDR3 is 15 amino acids. V lost 0 bases, J lost 8 bases, and 13 bases lay in between. Germline V gives CDR1 SGHVS, CDR2 FNYEAQ. The libraries were made with immunoSEQ v3. Clones were read by immunoSEQ multiplex PCR, and TCRdb kept only the in-frame ones, dropping some. The sample has about 53,000 clones, roughly 80% seen once. About this clone: The antigen is undetermined.

The sequence derives from a person between 30 and 80 years old with non-small cell lung cancer. The sequenced sample was blood, obtained at baseline. The J gene is TRBJ1-4, the V gene TRBV7-6, with no clear D. CDR3 sequence reads: CASSLAFDPMEKLFF. DNA for the CDR3: TGTGCCAGCAGCTTAGCCTTTGACCCAATGGAAAAACTGTTTTTT.